These 6 T cell receptor beta chains were sequenced from one sample in a study of shared clonotypes between healthy human individuals. Assay used: immunoSEQ multiplex PCR; TCRdb lists only in-frame clones, some missing. Of roughly 410,000 clones listed, 90% to 98% are singletons. Sequencing was performed on memory CD8+ T cells sorted from blood. Noted subset: CD45RO+ cells pooled with CCR7-negative TemRA cells. These receptors came from a man aged 25 to 45 in good health.

This clone was seen a single time. The chain couples TRBV30 to TRBJ1-2, with unresolved D. Germline V gene data show CDR1 as GTSNPN and CDR2 as SVGIG (reference sequence). The V and J ends lost 4 bases and 5 bases respectively, with 14 bases between them. This CDR3 has 13 residues. CDR3 protein: CAWNEGRTYGYTF. The CDR3 bases are TGTGCCTGGAATGAAGGACGGACGTATGGCTACACCTTC. The full variable domain, in which reference TRBV30 and TRBJ1-2 provide the parts outside the CDR3, is SQTIHQWPATLVQPVGSPLSLECTVEGTSNPNLYWYRQAAGRGLQLLFYSVGIGQISSEVPQNLSASRPQDRQFILSSKKLLLSDSGFYLCAWNEGRTYGYTFGSGTRLTVV.

The chain combines TRBV5-1 with TRBJ2-1; 7 nucleotides line up with TRBD1. V was clipped by 4 bases and J by 4 bases; unmatched bases: 2. This CDR3 comprises 13 residues. Looked up from germline, CDR1 is SGHRS and CDR2 is YFSETQ. This CDR3 is CASSQGVYNEQFF. CDR3 bases: TGCGCCAGCAGCCAGGGGGTGTACAATGAGCAGTTCTTC.

The chain uses TRBV10-3 and TRBJ2-1, with 9 positions matching TRBD2. J gave up 5 bases and V 7 bases, and 6 bases lay outside the gene matches. The CDR3 is 14 residues long. From germline, CDR1 is ENHRY and CDR2 SYGVKD. The DNA for the CDR3 is TGTGCCATCACTCCGGGACTAGCTAACAATGAGCAGTTCTTC. Amino acid sequence: CAITPGLANNEQFF.

The V and J genes are TRBV2 and TRBJ2-4, with D possibly matching TRBD2 (7 bases). This CDR3 contains 14 residues. Trimming removed 11 bases from V and 6 bases from J, with 20 bases in between. Per the germline V gene, CDR1 is SNHLY and CDR2 is FYNNEI. The CDR3: CAGSEWGGSNIQYF. CDR3 DNA sequence: TGTGCCGGATCCGAGTGGGGGGGCTCAAACATTCAGTACTTC.

The chain joins TRBV2 to TRBJ1-1; D might be TRBD1 (6 bases). Trimming cost V 6 bases and J 0 bases, with 14 bases left between them. This CDR3 is 15 amino acids long. Germline V lookup: CDR1 SNHLY, CDR2 FYNNEI. The CDR3 DNA reads as TGTGCCAGCAGCGGGGGCGAGGGCATGAACACTGAAGCTTTCTTT. Its translation is CASSGGEGMNTEAFF.

Details on this clone: Distinct nucleotide sequences in the sample also encode this CDR3. This rearrangement joins TRBV28 to TRBJ1-5; 8 nucleotides align to TRBD1. After removal of 3 bases from V and 4 bases from J, the junction contained 5 bases not matched to a gene. The CDR3 runs to 15 residues. Looked up from germline, CDR1 is MDHEN and CDR2 is SYDVKM. The CDR3 reads CASSLAGQGNQPQHF. CDR3 nucleotides: TGTGCCAGCAGTTTGGCAGGACAGGGAAATCAGCCCCAGCATTTT.